This TCR beta chain was sequenced during a study of shared clonotypes between healthy human individuals. Deletions cut 3 bases from V and 8 bases from J, with 11 bases between. Germline-derived CDR1 and CDR2 are SEHNR and FQNEAQ (reference sequence). The CDR3 contains 14 residues. The protocol was immunoSEQ multiplex PCR, while the TCRdb copy is restricted to in-frame clones and leaves out a portion. The table lists approximately 2.3 million clones, more than 80% of them singletons. The chain has TRBV7-9 and TRBJ1-6; D is perhaps TRBD1 (5 bases). The sequence was obtained from a man aged 18 to 29 in good health. Some clones in this sample may be carry-over from other donors' samples. The sequencing sample was made of naive CD4+ T cells from PBMCs. As for subset: CD45RA+ positively selected. CDR3 loop: CASSFSGSDSPLHF. The CDR3, as DNA: TGTGCCAGCAGCTTTTCAGGGTCCGATTCACCCCTCCACTTT.